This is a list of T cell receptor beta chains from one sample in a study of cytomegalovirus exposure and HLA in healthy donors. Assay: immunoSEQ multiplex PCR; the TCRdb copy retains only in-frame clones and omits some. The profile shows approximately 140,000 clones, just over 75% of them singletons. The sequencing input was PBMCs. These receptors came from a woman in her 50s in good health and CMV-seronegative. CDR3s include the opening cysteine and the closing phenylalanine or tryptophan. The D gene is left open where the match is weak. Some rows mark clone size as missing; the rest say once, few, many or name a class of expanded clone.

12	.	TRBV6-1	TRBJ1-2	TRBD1	TGTGCCAGCAGTGAAGCGGGGACAGTGAACACCTTC	CASSEAGTVNTF
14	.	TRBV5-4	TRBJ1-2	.	TGTGCCAGCAGCTTGTTTACAGGGCCCTATGGCTACACCTTC	CASSLFTGPYGYTF
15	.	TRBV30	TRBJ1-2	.	TGTGCCTGGAGTCCCTTAAACGACAGCCCCTATGGCTACACCTTC	CAWSPLNDSPYGYTF
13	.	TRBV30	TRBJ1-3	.	TGTGCCTGGAGTTCTAGCTCTGGAAACACCATATATTTT	CAWSSSSGNTIYF
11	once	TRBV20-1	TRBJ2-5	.	TGCAGTGCTAACAGGAAAGAGACCCAGTACTTC	CSANRKETQYF
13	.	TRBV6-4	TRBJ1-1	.	TGTGCCAGCTCTAAAGACGCGGACACTGAAGCTTTCTTT	CASSKDADTEAFF
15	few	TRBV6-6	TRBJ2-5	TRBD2	TGTGCCAGCAGGGAGGCGGGGGTTTTTCAAGAGACCCAGTACTTC	CASREAGVFQETQYF
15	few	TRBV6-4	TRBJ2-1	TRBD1	TGTGCCAGCAGCCCCGGGACAGGAGGAGGTGATGAGCAGTTCTTC	CASSPGTGGGDEQFF
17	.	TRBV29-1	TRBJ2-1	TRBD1	TGCAGCGTTGATAGGACAGGGGCCCGGAGCTCCTACAATGAGCAGTTCTTC	CSVDRTGARSSYNEQFF
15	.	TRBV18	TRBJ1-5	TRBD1	TGTGCCAGCTCACCGTCGACAGGGGTTGTTCAGCCCCAGCATTTT	CASSPSTGVVQPQHF
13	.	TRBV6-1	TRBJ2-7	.	TGTGCCAGCAGTAGGACAGAAACCTACGAGCAGTACTTC	CASSRTETYEQYF
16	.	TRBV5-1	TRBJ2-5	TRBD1	TGCGCCAGCAGCGAAATCTCCGGGACAGACCAAGAGACCCAGTACTTC	CASSEISGTDQETQYF
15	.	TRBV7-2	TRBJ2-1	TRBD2	TGTGCCAGCAGCCCGGGGACTAGCGGTAGCAATGAGCAGTTCTTC	CASSPGTSGSNEQFF
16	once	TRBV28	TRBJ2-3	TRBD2	TGTGCCAGCAGTTTTATGACTAGCGGGAGGTCAAATACGCAGTATTTT	CASSFMTSGRSNTQYF
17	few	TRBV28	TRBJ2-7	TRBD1	TGTGCCAGCAGTCTCATCTTCGGACAGGGATCGACCTACGAGCAGTACTTC	CASSLIFGQGSTYEQYF
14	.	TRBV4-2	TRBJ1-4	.	TGTGCCAGCAGCCAAGATAAACGAGGCGAAAAACTGTTTTTT	CASSQDKRGEKLFF
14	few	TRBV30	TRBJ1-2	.	TGTGCCTGGAGTGGGGACGGGAGCCCCTATGGCTACACCTTC	CAWSGDGSPYGYTF
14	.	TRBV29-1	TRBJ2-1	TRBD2	TGCAGCGTTGCAGTGGCGGGAGATGGCTATGAGCAGTTCTTC	CSVAVAGDGYEQFF
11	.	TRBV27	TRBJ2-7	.	TGTGCCAGCAGTGTCGCCGGGGAGCAGTACTTC	CASSVAGEQYF